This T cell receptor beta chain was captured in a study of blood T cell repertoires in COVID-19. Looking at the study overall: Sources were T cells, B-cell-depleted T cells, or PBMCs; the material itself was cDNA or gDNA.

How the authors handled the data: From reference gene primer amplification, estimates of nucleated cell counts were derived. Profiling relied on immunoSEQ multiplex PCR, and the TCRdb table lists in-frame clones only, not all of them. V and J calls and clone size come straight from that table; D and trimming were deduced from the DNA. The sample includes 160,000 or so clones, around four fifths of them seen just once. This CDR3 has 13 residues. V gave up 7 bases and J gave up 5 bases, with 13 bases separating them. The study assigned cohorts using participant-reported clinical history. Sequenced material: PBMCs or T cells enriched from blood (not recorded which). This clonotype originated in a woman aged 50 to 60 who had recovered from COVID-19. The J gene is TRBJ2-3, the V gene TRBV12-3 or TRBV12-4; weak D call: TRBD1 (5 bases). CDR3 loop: CASTPPGKDTQYF. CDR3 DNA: TGTGCCAGCACCCCCCCAGGGAAAGATACGCAGTATTTT.